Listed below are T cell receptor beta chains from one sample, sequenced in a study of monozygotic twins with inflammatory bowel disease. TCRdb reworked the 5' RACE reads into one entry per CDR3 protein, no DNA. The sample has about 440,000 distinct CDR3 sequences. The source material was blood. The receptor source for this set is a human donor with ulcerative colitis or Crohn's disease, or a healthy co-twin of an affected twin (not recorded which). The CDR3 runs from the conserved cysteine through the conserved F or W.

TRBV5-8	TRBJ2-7	CASSSTGFSSYEQYF
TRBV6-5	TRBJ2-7	CASRSYREQYF
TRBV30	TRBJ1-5	CAWSSGGGNQPQHF
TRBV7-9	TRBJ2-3	CASSLGTKTDTQYF
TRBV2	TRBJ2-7	CASRKTYEQYF
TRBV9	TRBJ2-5	CASSVGRVQETQYF
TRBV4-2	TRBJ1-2	CASSQLDLSQGYTF
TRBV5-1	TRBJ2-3	CASTEGGLTDTQYF
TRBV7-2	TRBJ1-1	CASSSWAGNMNTEAFF
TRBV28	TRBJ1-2	CASNLPTGRNGYTF
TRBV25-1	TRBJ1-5	CASSTAGYNQPQHF
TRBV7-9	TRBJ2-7	CASSWTGGDEQYF
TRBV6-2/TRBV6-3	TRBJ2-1	CASISGKNNEQFF
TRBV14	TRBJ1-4	CASSQQATNEKLFF
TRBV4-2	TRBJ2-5	CASSQDLQLQETQYF
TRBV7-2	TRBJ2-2	CASSFDRAGGELFF
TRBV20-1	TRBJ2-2	CSARGRDTGELFF
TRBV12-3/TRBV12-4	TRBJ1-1	CASRYGTVTEAFF
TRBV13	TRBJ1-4	CASSSSRGEKLFF
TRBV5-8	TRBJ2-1	CASSLGEGYYNEQFF
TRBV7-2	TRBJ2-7	CASSLARTGGYEQYF
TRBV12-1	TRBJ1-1	CASSPAPAAWPLGPF
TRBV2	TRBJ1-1	CASRGTGAYEAFF
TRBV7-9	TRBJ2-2	CASSLASSQGTGELFF
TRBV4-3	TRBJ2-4	CASSQDQAGGKDIQYF
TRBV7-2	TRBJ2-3	CASSFLTSGTLVDTQYF
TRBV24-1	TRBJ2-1	CATSTSGIYEQFF
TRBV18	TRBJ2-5	CASSPQGNQDTQYF
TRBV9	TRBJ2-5	CASSVGNQETQYF
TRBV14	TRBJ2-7	CASSQVTGNSYEQYF
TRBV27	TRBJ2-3	CASSSAIRGGTASGTDTQYF
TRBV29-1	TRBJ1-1	CSVEDMGTEAFF
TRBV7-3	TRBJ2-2	CASSLEPFTGELFF
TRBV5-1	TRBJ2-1	CASSLGASGSHNEQFF
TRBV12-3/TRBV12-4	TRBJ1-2	CASSVPGQPYGYTF
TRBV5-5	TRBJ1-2	CASSFAPDYGYTF
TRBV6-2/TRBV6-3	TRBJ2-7	CASSPWTGGSGEQYF
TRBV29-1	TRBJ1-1	CSVDGGTEAFF
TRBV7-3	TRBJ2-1	CASSWDGARQFF
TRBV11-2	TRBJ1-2	CASSPSGSNYGYTF